Below, 24 T cell receptor beta chains from the same sample are listed, as sequenced in a study of blood T cell repertoires in COVID-19. Method: immunoSEQ multiplex PCR; TCRdb's copy keeps in-frame clones and lacks some. This table holds 300,000 or so clones, just over 85% found once. The sequenced sample consisted of PBMCs or T cells enriched from blood (not recorded which). The receptors derive from a woman aged 35 to 49 with acute COVID-19.

The chain recombines TRBV19 with TRBJ1-6; the D gene is possibly TRBD1 (6 bases). The germline gives CDR1 LNHDA, CDR2 SQIVND (reference sequence). The CDR3 is made up of 17 amino acids. V was trimmed by 3 bases and J by 6 bases, leaving 18 bases between them. CDR3 nucleotide sequence: TGTGCCAGTAGTATCATAACCGGGGGCGGGAGTAATTCACCCCTCCACTTT. Protein product: CASSIITGGGSNSPLHF. Filled out from reference TRBV19 and TRBJ1-6, the complete variable domain reads DGGITQSPKYLFRKEGQNVTLSCEQNLNHDAMYWYRQDPGQGLRLIYYSQIVNDFQKGDIAEGYSVSREKKESFPLTVTSAQKNPTAFYLCASSIITGGGSNSPLHFGNGTRLTVT.

The chain recombines TRBV2 with TRBJ1-6; 10 nucleotides line up with TRBD1. Unmatched junction bases numbered 9, after V lost 4 bases and J lost 9 bases. There are 16 residues in the CDR3. Germline V gene lookup returns CDR1 SNHLY and CDR2 FYNNEI. This CDR3 reads CASSVEGDRGRSPLHF. The DNA of the CDR3 is TGTGCCAGCAGTGTGGAGGGGGACAGGGGACGTTCACCCCTCCACTTT.

The chain is built from TRBV6-4 and TRBJ1-2; unclear D gene. The length of the CDR3 is 14 residues. V lost 10 bases to trimming and J lost 5 bases, with 20 bases between them. Germline CDR1 is MRHNA and CDR2 is SNTAGT. CDR3 sequence reads: CATSGFRHPYGYTF. CDR3 nucleotides: TGTGCCACTTCGGGGTTCCGGCACCCTTATGGCTACACCTTC.

The chain combines TRBV6-5 with TRBJ2-7, with 8 bases aligning to TRBD1. The CDR3 covers 16 residues. The trim removed 6 bases at V and 2 bases at J, leaving 12 bases unmatched. Germline values: CDR1 MNHEY, CDR2 SVGAGI. CDR3 amino acids: CASRYVKDRETYEQYF. CDR3 DNA sequence: TGTGCCAGCAGGTACGTTAAGGACAGGGAAACCTACGAGCAGTACTTC.

The rearrangement uses TRBV27 and TRBJ2-7, with 7 bases aligning to TRBD1. This CDR3 comprises 15 residues. Germline V gene data show CDR1 as MNHEY and CDR2 as SMNVEV (reference sequence). Losses at the gene ends were 5 bases for V and 1 base for J; bases not matched to a gene: 8. This chain's CDR3 is CASSPRTGESYEQYF. As DNA, the CDR3 is TGTGCCAGCAGTCCCCGGACAGGCGAATCCTACGAGCAGTACTTC.

The chain links TRBV2 to TRBJ2-5; 9 bases align to TRBD2. Trimming removed 6 bases from V and 1 base from J; junction bases left unmatched: 6. Germline CDR1 SNHLY, CDR2 FYNNEI. The length of the CDR3 is 15 residues. CDR3 bases: TGTGCCAGCAGGGGTCGACTAGCGGTCCAAGAGACCCAGTACTTC. Amino acid sequence: CASRGRLAVQETQYF.

The chain recombines TRBV6-5 with TRBJ1-6, with TRBD1 matching over 7 bases. Germline CDR1 and CDR2: MNHEY and SVGAGI. There are 16 residues in the CDR3. V gave up 0 bases and J gave up 5 bases; unmatched junction bases: 4. This CDR3 reads CASSYSIRGNNSPLHF. CDR3 DNA sequence: TGTGCCAGCAGTTACTCGATCAGGGGGAATAATTCACCCCTCCACTTT.

This clone was seen just once. J is TRBJ1-1 and V is TRBV5-4; TRBD1 matches at 8 bases. CDR1 is SGHNT, CDR2 YYREEE, per germline (reference sequence). There are 16 residues in the CDR3. V gave up 5 bases and J gave up 0 bases; unmatched junction bases: 9. The CDR3 loop is CASRFTGGGMNTEAFF. DNA of the CDR3: TGTGCCAGCAGATTCACAGGGGGGGGAATGAACACTGAAGCTTTCTTT.

This clone was seen once. The chain links TRBV7-9 to TRBJ2-1; unclear D gene. Germline CDR1 reads SEHNR; CDR2 reads FQNEAQ (reference sequence). The germline V and J ends were trimmed by 4 bases and 0 bases, with 4 bases remaining between them. This CDR3 is 13 amino acids long. CDR3 residues: CASSSSSYNEQFF. The CDR3 DNA reads as TGTGCCAGCAGCTCGAGCTCCTACAATGAGCAGTTCTTC.

The V and J genes are TRBV7-2 and TRBJ2-2; D unresolved. CDR1 and CDR2 (germline): SGHTA, FQGNSA. This CDR3 spans 15 amino acids. V lost 2 bases and J 0 bases, leaving 7 bases between the germline ends. CDR3 protein: CASSLSGANTGELFF. In DNA form, the CDR3 reads TGTGCCAGCAGCTTATCCGGTGCGAACACCGGGGAGCTGTTTTTT. The full variable domain, completed using reference TRBV7-2 and TRBJ2-2, is GAGVSQSPSNKVTEKGKDVELRCDPISGHTALYWYRQSLGQGLEFLIYFQGNSAPDKSGLPSDRFSAERTGGSVSTLTIQRTQQEDSAVYLCASSLSGANTGELFFGEGSRLTVL.

The chain joins TRBV19 to TRBJ2-1; 10 bases map to TRBD2. The junction had 24 bases not matched to a gene; V was cut back by 3 bases and J by 10 bases. The germline CDR1 and CDR2 sequences are LNHDA and SQIVND (reference sequence). This CDR3 is 20 amino acids long. The CDR3 spells CASSIASTGLLLAGAGEQFF. The CDR3 coding sequence is TGTGCCAGTAGTATCGCTTCGACAGGGTTGCTTCTAGCGGGAGCCGGAGAGCAGTTCTTC.

The V gene is TRBV9, the J gene TRBJ2-1; 11 bases align to TRBD1. CDR1 and CDR2 from the germline V gene are SGDLS and YYNGEE. The V segment lost 4 bases and the J segment 8 bases; nucleotides outside the gene matches: 17. This CDR3 contains 18 residues. The CDR3 region has the DNA TGTGCCAGCAGCCCTCACCTGTTGAGGACAGGGGGCGCGGATGAGCAGTTCTTC. Protein: CASSPHLLRTGGADEQFF.

CDR3 region: CASRKDGGPAKNIQYF. CDR3 DNA: TGCGCCAGCAGGAAGGACGGGGGGCCAGCCAAAAACATTCAGTACTTC. The genes are TRBV5-1 and TRBJ2-4, with D maybe TRBD2 (7 bases). CDR1 is SGHRS, CDR2 YFSETQ, per germline. The CDR3 sequence is 16 residues long. The V end lost 5 bases, the J end lost 0 bases, and 15 bases lay between the germline ends.

V gene TRBV10-3 combines with J gene TRBJ2-2; 11 nucleotides align to TRBD2. CDR1 is ENHRY and CDR2 is SYGVKD in the germline V gene. The V gene end was trimmed by 5 bases and the J gene end by 6 bases; junction bases not matched to a gene: 8. This CDR3 comprises 16 residues. The DNA for the CDR3 is TGTGCCATCAGTAGTAGCGGGGGGGCAGGCCCCGGGGAGCTGTTTTTT. Translating gives CAISSSGGAGPGELFF.

The chain's CDR3 is CASRRDRKPDEQYF. The DNA for the CDR3 is TGTGCCAGCAGGCGGGACAGGAAACCCGACGAGCAGTACTTC. The chain is built from TRBV6-5 and TRBJ2-7; 8 positions match TRBD1. The germline V gene has CDR1 MNHEY and CDR2 SVGAGI. The CDR3 is 14 residues long. The junction had 9 bases not matched to a gene; V was cut back by 6 bases and J by 5 bases.

The rearrangement joins TRBV12-3 or TRBV12-4 to TRBJ2-2; D is unclear. The CDR3 extends over 12 amino acids. With 2 bases removed from V and 9 bases from J, the gap between germline ends came to 7 bases. CDR3 sequence: CASSLRSRELFF. The CDR3, as DNA: TGTGCCAGCAGTTTACGGTCCCGGGAGCTGTTTTTT.

This chain uses TRBV9 with TRBJ1-2; D is perhaps TRBD1 (6 bases). The CDR3 consists of 13 residues. The V end lost 4 bases, the J end lost 8 bases, and 15 bases lay between the germline ends. CDR1 and CDR2 (germline): SGDLS, YYNGEE. The CDR3 protein is CASSIQGLVGYTF. In nucleotides, the CDR3 is TGTGCCAGCAGCATACAGGGTTTGGTCGGCTACACCTTC.

This chain uses TRBV6-5 with TRBJ1-2, with D tentatively TRBD1 (6 bases). This CDR3 contains 13 residues. The germline V and J ends were trimmed by 9 bases and 2 bases, with 13 bases remaining between them. Germline CDR1 MNHEY, CDR2 SVGAGI. DNA of the CDR3: TGTGCCAGTAGGGGGAGGGTCAACTATGGCTACACCTTC. Its translation: CASRGRVNYGYTF.

The gene calls are TRBV28 and TRBJ2-3, with 13 positions matching TRBD2. The CDR3 is 17 amino acids. Looked up from germline, CDR1 is MDHEN and CDR2 is SYDVKM. Trimming cost V 6 bases and J 5 bases; bases outside gene matches: 11. CDR3 coding DNA: TGTGCCAGCAGGTCTCCGATCGGGACTAGCGGGATAGATACGCAGTATTTT. It encodes CASRSPIGTSGIDTQYF.

This chain uses TRBV6-5 with TRBJ2-7, with a possible D match to TRBD1 (5 bases). The CDR3 is 14 amino acids. The V and J ends lost 0 bases and 3 bases respectively, with 9 bases between them. Germline loops: CDR1 MNHEY, CDR2 SVGAGI. The CDR3 DNA is TGTGCCAGCAGTTACTCGCTAGGGGACTACGAGCAGTACTTC. This gives the protein CASSYSLGDYEQYF.

This chain connects TRBV6-5 to TRBJ2-3, with 7 positions matching TRBD1. V trimming: 6 bases; J trimming: 8 bases; junction bases outside the gene matches: 8. The CDR3 is 13 residues long. Germline V CDR1 and CDR2: MNHEY, SVGAGI. Here the CDR3 DNA reads TGTGCCAGCAGCCTACAGGGGCACGGTACGCAGTATTTT. Its protein product is CASSLQGHGTQYF.

V and J are TRBV7-8 and TRBJ1-4; no clear D. The CDR3 loop spans 16 amino acids. Trimming cost V 3 bases and J 4 bases, with 15 bases left between them. The V gene's germline CDR1 is SGHVS and CDR2 FQNEAQ. Here the CDR3 reads CASSFTPRGDNEKLFF. DNA for the CDR3: TGTGCCAGCAGCTTCACCCCCCGGGGAGATAATGAAAAACTGTTTTTT.

This clone was seen a single time. This rearrangement joins TRBV5-1 to TRBJ2-7; D might be TRBD2 (7 bases). V was cut by 2 bases and J by 1 base, with 22 bases left in between. CDR3 length equals 18 residues. Per germline, CDR1 SGHRS and CDR2 YFSETQ. CDR3 amino acids: CASSLNPRQRGGSYEQYF. The CDR3 region has the DNA TGCGCCAGCAGCTTAAACCCCAGACAGAGGGGGGGATCCTACGAGCAGTACTTC.

The chain has TRBV5-1 and TRBJ1-1, with D maybe TRBD1 (6 bases). The V end was cut by 3 bases, the J end by 5 bases, with 20 bases between. The CDR3 has 16 residues. CDR1 and CDR2 from the germline V gene are SGHRS and YFSETQ. For the CDR3, the DNA is TGCGCCAGCAGCTCGCACCTCAGGGGTAGAGTTACTGAAGCTTTCTTT. Encoded protein: CASSSHLRGRVTEAFF.